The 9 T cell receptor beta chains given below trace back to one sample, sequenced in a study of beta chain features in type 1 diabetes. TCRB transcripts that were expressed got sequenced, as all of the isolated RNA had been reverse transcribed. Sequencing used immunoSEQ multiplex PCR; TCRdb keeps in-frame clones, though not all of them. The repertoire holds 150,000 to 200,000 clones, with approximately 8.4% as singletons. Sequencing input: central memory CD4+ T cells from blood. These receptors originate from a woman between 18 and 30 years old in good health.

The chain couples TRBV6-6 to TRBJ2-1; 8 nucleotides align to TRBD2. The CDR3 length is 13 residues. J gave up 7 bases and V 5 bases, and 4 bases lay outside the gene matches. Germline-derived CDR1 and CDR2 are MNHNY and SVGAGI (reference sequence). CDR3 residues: CASSPGGLNEQFF. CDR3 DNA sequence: TGTGCCAGCAGTCCGGGGGGGCTGAATGAGCAGTTCTTC.

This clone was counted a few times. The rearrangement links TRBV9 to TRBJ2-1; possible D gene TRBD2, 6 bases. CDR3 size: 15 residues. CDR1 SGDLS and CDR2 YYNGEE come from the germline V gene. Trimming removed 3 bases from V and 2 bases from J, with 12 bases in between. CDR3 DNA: TGTGCCAGCAGCGACTACCTAGCGCCCTACAATGAGCAGTTCTTC. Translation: CASSDYLAPYNEQFF.

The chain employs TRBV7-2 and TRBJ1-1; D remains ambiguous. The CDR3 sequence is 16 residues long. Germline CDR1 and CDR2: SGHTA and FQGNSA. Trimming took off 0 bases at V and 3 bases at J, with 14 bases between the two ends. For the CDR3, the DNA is TGTGCCAGCAGCTTAGCCCGAATGAGGAGGGACACTGAAGCTTTCTTT. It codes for CASSLARMRRDTEAFF.

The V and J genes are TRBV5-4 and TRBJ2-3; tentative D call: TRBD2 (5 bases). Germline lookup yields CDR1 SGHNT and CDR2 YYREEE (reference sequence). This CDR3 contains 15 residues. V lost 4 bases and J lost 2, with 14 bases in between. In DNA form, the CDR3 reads TGTGCCAGCAGCCCACTCGGAGGCTCCACAGATACGCAGTATTTT. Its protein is CASSPLGGSTDTQYF.

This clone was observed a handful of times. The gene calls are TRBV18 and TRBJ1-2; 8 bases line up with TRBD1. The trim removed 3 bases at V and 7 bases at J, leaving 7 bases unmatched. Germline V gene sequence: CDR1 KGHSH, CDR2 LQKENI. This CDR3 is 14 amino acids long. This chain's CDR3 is CASSPLTGQGGYTF. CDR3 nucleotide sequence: TGTGCCAGCTCACCGTTGACAGGACAGGGTGGCTACACCTTC. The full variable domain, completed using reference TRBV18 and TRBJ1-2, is NAGVMQNPRHLVRRRGQEARLRCSPMKGHSHVYWYRQLPEEGLKFMVYLQKENIIDESGMPKERFSAEFPKEGPSILRIQQVVRGDSAAYFCASSPLTGQGGYTFGSGTRLTVV.

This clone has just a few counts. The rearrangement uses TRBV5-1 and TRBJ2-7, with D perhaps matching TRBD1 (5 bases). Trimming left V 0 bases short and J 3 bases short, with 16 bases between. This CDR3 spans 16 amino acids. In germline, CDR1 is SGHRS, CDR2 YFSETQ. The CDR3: CASSLGLAGRVYEQYF. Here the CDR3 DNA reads TGCGCCAGCAGCTTGGGGTTGGCAGGGCGCGTCTACGAGCAGTACTTC.

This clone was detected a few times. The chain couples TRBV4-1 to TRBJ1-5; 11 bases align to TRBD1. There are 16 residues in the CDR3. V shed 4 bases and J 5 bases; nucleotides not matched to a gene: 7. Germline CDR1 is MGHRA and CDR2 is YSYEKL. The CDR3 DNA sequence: TGCGCCAGCAGCCCTACTCCGGGACAGGGGGATCAGCCCCAGCATTTT. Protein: CASSPTPGQGDQPQHF.

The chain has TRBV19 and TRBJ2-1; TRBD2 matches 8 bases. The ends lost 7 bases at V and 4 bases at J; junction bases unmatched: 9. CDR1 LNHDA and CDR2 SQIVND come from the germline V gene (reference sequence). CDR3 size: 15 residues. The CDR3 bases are TGTGCCAGTAAGAGGAGTAGCGGGATTTACAATGAGCAGTTCTTC. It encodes CASKRSSGIYNEQFF. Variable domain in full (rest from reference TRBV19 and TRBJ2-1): DGGITQSPKYLFRKEGQNVTLSCEQNLNHDAMYWYRQDPGQGLRLIYYSQIVNDFQKGDIAEGYSVSREKKESFPLTVTSAQKNPTAFYLCASKRSSGIYNEQFFGPGTRLTVL.

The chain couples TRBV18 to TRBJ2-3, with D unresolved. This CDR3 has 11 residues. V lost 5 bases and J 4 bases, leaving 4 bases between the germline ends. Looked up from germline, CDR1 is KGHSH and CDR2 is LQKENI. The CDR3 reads CASSEADTQYF. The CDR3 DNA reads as TGTGCCAGCTCAGAGGCAGATACGCAGTATTTT.